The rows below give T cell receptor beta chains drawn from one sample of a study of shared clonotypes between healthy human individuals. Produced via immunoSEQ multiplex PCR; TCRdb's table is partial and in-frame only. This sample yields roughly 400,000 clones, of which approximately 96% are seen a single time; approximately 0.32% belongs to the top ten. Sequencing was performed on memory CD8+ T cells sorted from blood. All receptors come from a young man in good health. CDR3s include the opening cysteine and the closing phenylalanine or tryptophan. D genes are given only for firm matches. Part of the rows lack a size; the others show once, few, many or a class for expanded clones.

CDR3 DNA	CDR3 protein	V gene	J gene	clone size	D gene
TGTGCCAGCAGCCCCGGGACGTATTCTGGAAACACCATATATTTT	CASSPGTYSGNTIYF	TRBV7-9	TRBJ1-3	-	-
TGTGCCAGCAGTTATACGGGGGAGGGCTACACCTTC	CASSYTGEGYTF	TRBV6-6	TRBJ1-2	-	-
TGTGCCAGCAGCTTGGGATTAGTAGCGGGCTCTGAAGCTTTCTTT	CASSLGLVAGSEAFF	TRBV5-4	TRBJ1-1	-	-
TGTGCCAGCAGTGAACCTGCCTTCACAGCTTTCTTT	CASSEPAFTAFF	TRBV2	TRBJ1-1	-	-
TGCGCCAGCAGCCACCTTGGGGGCACAGATACGCAGTATTTT	CASSHLGGTDTQYF	TRBV4-1	TRBJ2-3	once	-
TGTGCCAGCAGCCCGTCGTCGACAGGGAGCTCCTACAATGAGCAGTTCTTC	CASSPSSTGSSYNEQFF	TRBV27	TRBJ2-1	-	TRBD1
TGCGCCAGCAGCCCAGGGGTACTAGCGGGGTTCCCTGGTGAGCAGTTCTTC	CASSPGVLAGFPGEQFF	TRBV4-1	TRBJ2-1	-	TRBD2
TGTGCCAGTCTAGCGGGAGTTTACACCGGGGAGCTGTTTTTT	CASLAGVYTGELFF	TRBV19	TRBJ2-2	-	TRBD2
TGTGCCAGCAGCTTAACAGGGTTTATGAACACTGAAGCTTTCTTT	CASSLTGFMNTEAFF	TRBV7-8	TRBJ1-1	once	-
TGTGCCAGTAAGAGGGGGCCGAACACCGGGGAGCTGTTTTTT	CASKRGPNTGELFF	TRBV27	TRBJ2-2	-	TRBD1
TGTGCCAGCAGTTATTACGGAAAATGGGGGGAGACCCAGTACTTC	CASSYYGKWGETQYF	TRBV6-5	TRBJ2-5	-	-
TGTGCCAGCAGTGACCCGGTTTCCTACGAGCAGTACTTC	CASSDPVSYEQYF	TRBV2	TRBJ2-7	-	-
TGTGCCAGCAGTCTCCTTACAGGGACCTACGAGCAGTACTTC	CASSLLTGTYEQYF	TRBV28	TRBJ2-7	-	-
TGTGCCAGCAGCTCGGACAGGGCCTACGAGCAGTACTTC	CASSSDRAYEQYF	TRBV5-4	TRBJ2-7	-	TRBD1
TGTGCCAGCAGTTTAACAGATACGCAGTATTTT	CASSLTDTQYF	TRBV28	TRBJ2-3	few	-
TGTGCCAGCAGCTTAGGTTCTGGCGGGAGTACCTGGGAGACCCAGTACTTC	CASSLGSGGSTWETQYF	TRBV11-2	TRBJ2-5	-	TRBD2
TGTGCCAGCAGTCTGACTAGCGGGAGTAGATTCTTCGAGCAGTACTTC	CASSLTSGSRFFEQYF	TRBV9	TRBJ2-7	-	TRBD2
TGTGCCAGCCGCGCGCGGTTATTATCCTACGAGCAGTACTTC	CASRARLLSYEQYF	TRBV6-5	TRBJ2-7	-	-
TGTGCCTGGAGTGTACGAACTAGCGGGAGGTCAGATACGCAGTATTTT	CAWSVRTSGRSDTQYF	TRBV30	TRBJ2-3	-	TRBD2
TGTGCCAGCAGCTTACAGGGTCGGAACACTGAAGCTTTCTTT	CASSLQGRNTEAFF	TRBV7-9	TRBJ1-1	-	-
TGTGCCAGCAGTTCCTTGGACAGGGGGCGTGGTGGAAACACCATATATTTT	CASSSLDRGRGGNTIYF	TRBV28	TRBJ1-3	-	TRBD1
TGTGCTAGTGGTTTTGGACAGGGGGAAGAGACCCAGTACTTC	CASGFGQGEETQYF	TRBV12-5	TRBJ2-5	-	TRBD1
TGTGCCAGCAGTCGAGCTGGGAGCACAGATACGCAGTATTTT	CASSRAGSTDTQYF	TRBV6-1	TRBJ2-3	-	-
TGTGCCAGCAGCTTTATTCCCCTGAAGGGGCTAGAGACCCAGTACTTC	CASSFIPLKGLETQYF	TRBV11-2	TRBJ2-5	-	-
TGCAGCGTTGGGAGCCCTTCTAGCACAGATACGCAGTATTTT	CSVGSPSSTDTQYF	TRBV29-1	TRBJ2-3	-	-
TGTGCCATCAGTGAGTCTCCGGGACTAGCTGGGGATGAGCAGTTCTTC	CAISESPGLAGDEQFF	TRBV10-3	TRBJ2-1	once	TRBD2
TGTGCCAGCAGTTTAATGTCGAACACTGAAGCTTTCTTT	CASSLMSNTEAFF	TRBV5-4	TRBJ1-1	-	-
TGTGCCAGGAGGACCCCGAGCTCCTACAATGAGCAGTTCTTC	CARRTPSSYNEQFF	TRBV2	TRBJ2-1	-	-
TGTGCCACCAGCAGAGATGCGTTCACAGATACGCAGTATTTT	CATSRDAFTDTQYF	TRBV15	TRBJ2-3	-	-
TGCGCCAGCAGTGAGGGGACTAGCCGGGTAGAGCAGTACTTC	CASSEGTSRVEQYF	TRBV10-2	TRBJ2-7	-	TRBD2
TGTGCCAGCAGTTTGAGCTTAGCACAAAGGAATGAGCAGTTCTTC	CASSLSLAQRNEQFF	TRBV28	TRBJ2-1	-	-
TGTGCCAGCAGTGTACAGGGAGGCCAGCCCCAGCATTTT	CASSVQGGQPQHF	TRBV2	TRBJ1-5	-	-
TGTGCCAGCAGCCGTACAGGGGGCCGATCTAGCGGGAGGTCTGGGGCCAACGTCCTGACTTTC	CASSRTGGRSSGRSGANVLTF	TRBV7-3	TRBJ2-6	-	TRBD2
TGTGCCAGCGGGAAGGAGGGACAGGATGGCTACACCTTC	CASGKEGQDGYTF	TRBV2	TRBJ1-2	-	TRBD1
TGTGCCAGCATGATTGAAGCTTTCTTT	CASMIEAFF	TRBV27	TRBJ1-1	once	-
TGTGCCAGCAGTGCCACGACAGGGAAGACCTACGAGCAGTACTTC	CASSATTGKTYEQYF	TRBV25-1	TRBJ2-7	-	TRBD1
TGCGCCAGCAGCTTATTGGACAGGGGCACCGGGGAGCTGTTTTTT	CASSLLDRGTGELFF	TRBV5-1	TRBJ2-2	-	TRBD1
TGTGCCAGCAGTTTGTCCCCCTTTAGCAATCAGCCCCAGCATTTT	CASSLSPFSNQPQHF	TRBV28	TRBJ1-5	-	-
TGTGCCAGCAGCCTCCCGTCCTTTCGGAGGGACATTCAGTACTTC	CASSLPSFRRDIQYF	TRBV7-2	TRBJ2-4	-	-
TGTGCCAGCAGCGTAGGGAATAGCGGGGCCAATGAGCAGTTCTTC	CASSVGNSGANEQFF	TRBV9	TRBJ2-1	once	TRBD2
TGTGCCAGCAGCTTAGGAGCTAGCGGGAGATTTCCTGAGCAGTTCTTC	CASSLGASGRFPEQFF	TRBV13	TRBJ2-1	-	TRBD2
TGTGCCAGCAGCCAAGGCGGGAGGGCCTACGAGCAGTACTTC	CASSQGGRAYEQYF	TRBV4-2	TRBJ2-7	-	TRBD2
TGTGCCAGCAGTCCCGGGGACGCCACTAACTATGGCTACACCTTC	CASSPGDATNYGYTF	TRBV28	TRBJ1-2	-	-
TGTGCCAGCAGTTGGGACACCAACACTGAAGCTTTCTTT	CASSWDTNTEAFF	TRBV5-8	TRBJ1-1	-	-
TGTGCCAGCAGGGGGTCCGAGGACGAGCAGTACTTC	CASRGSEDEQYF	TRBV28	TRBJ2-7	once	-
TGTGCCAGCAGTACAACTAGCGGGAGGTTTTACTCCTACGAGCAGTACTTC	CASSTTSGRFYSYEQYF	TRBV28	TRBJ2-7	-	TRBD2
TGTGCCAGCAGCGCCTTAGCGGCACTAGCCAAAAACATTCAGTACTTC	CASSALAALAKNIQYF	TRBV5-6	TRBJ2-4	-	-
TGCAGCGTTGAGGGAGACCCAAGGGCTGGAAACACCATATATTTT	CSVEGDPRAGNTIYF	TRBV29-1	TRBJ1-3	-	-
TGTGCCAGCCTAGCGGGAGACGAGACCCAGTACTTC	CASLAGDETQYF	TRBV6-1	TRBJ2-5	-	TRBD2